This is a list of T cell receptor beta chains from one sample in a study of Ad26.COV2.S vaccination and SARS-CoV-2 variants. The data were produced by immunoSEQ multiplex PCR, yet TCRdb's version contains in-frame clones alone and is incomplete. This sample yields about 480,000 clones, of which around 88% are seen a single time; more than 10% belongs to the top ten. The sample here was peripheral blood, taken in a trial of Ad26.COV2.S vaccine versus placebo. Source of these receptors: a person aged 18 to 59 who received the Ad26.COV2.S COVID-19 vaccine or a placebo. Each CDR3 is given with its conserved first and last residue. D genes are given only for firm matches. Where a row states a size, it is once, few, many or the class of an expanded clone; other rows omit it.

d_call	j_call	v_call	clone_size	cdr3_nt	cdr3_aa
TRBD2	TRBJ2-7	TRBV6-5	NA	TGTGCCAGCAGTTACTCCGCCCCCGGGGGGTTGAACGAGCAGTACTTC	CASSYSAPGGLNEQYF
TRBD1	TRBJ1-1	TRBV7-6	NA	TGTGCCAGCAGCCCAAATGGTCCCCCTCAGGGGGCGGAGGGTACTGAAGCTTTCTTT	CASSPNGPPQGAEGTEAFF
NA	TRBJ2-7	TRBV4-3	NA	TGCGCCAGCAGCCAAGATGATTATGAGCAGTACTTC	CASSQDDYEQYF
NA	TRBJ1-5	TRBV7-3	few	TGTGCCAGCAGCTTAAAAATCGCTATGCCCCAGCATTTT	CASSLKIAMPQHF
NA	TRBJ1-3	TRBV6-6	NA	TGTGCCAGCAGTTACCCCGGGGCTGGAAACACCATATATTTT	CASSYPGAGNTIYF
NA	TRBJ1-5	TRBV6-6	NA	TGTGCCAGCAGTTACGACAATCGGAACAATCAGCCCCAGCATTTT	CASSYDNRNNQPQHF
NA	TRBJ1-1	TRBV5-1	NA	TGCGCCAGCAGCTTGGGGGCAGGGGAACCAGAAGCTTTCTTT	CASSLGAGEPEAFF
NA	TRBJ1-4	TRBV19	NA	TGTGCCAGTAGTATGGGAAGGGGAACTGAAAAACTGTTTTTT	CASSMGRGTEKLFF
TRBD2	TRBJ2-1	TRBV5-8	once	TGTGCCAGCAGAACGGGCACTAGCGGGTGGAGCTCCTACAATGAGCAGTTCTTC	CASRTGTSGWSSYNEQFF
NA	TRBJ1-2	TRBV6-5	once	TGTGCCAGCACTGCCCCGGGGAGGTCCTACACCTTC	CASTAPGRSYTF
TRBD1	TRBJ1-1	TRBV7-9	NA	TGTGCCAGCAGCTTGGGACAGGTGAACACTGAAGCTTTCTTT	CASSLGQVNTEAFF
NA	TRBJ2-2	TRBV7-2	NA	TGTGCTCAGGACGCGTCGAACACCGGGGAGCTGTTTTTT	CAQDASNTGELFF
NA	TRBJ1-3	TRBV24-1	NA	TGTGCCACCAGTGATGCTCAGGGGAAGGAAGGAAACACCATATATTTT	CATSDAQGKEGNTIYF
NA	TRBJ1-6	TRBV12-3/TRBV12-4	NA	TGTGCCAGCAAGGTGGGGGGTTCACCCCTCCACTTT	CASKVGGSPLHF
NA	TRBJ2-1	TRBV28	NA	TGTGCCAGCAGTTCCCAGGGAATCAATGGGCAGTTCTTC	CASSSQGINGQFF
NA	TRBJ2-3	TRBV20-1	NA	TGCAGTGCTAGTCTGGGGTTGAGCACAGATACGCAGTATTTT	CSASLGLSTDTQYF
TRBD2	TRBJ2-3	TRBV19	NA	TGTGCCAGCCGACTAGCGGGGGGCACAGATACGCAGTATTTT	CASRLAGGTDTQYF
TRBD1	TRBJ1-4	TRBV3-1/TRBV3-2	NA	TGTGCCAGCAGCCAAGAGGGGACAGGTAATGAAAAACTGTTTTTT	CASSQEGTGNEKLFF
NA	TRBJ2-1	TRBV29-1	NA	TGCAGCCCCCCCAATGAGCAGTTCTTC	CSPPNEQFF
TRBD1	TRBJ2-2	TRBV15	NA	TGTGCCACCAGCAGATTTCGACAGGGATCCGGGGAGCTGTTTTTT	CATSRFRQGSGELFF
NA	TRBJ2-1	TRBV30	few	TGTGCCTGGAGTGTCTTAAATGAGCAGTTCTTC	CAWSVLNEQFF
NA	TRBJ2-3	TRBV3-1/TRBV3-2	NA	TGTGCCAGCAGCCAAGGTCGGCGCACAGATACGCAGTATTTT	CASSQGRRTDTQYF
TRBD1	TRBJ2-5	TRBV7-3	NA	TGTGCCAGCAGCCCCAACAGGGGCCAAGAGACCCAGTACTTC	CASSPNRGQETQYF
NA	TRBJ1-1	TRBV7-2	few	TGTGCCAGCAGCACGACCGTGAACACTGAAGCTTTCTTT	CASSTTVNTEAFF
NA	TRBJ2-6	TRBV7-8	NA	TGTGCCAGCAGCTTTTCACAGGCTGGGGCCAACGTCCTGACTTTC	CASSFSQAGANVLTF
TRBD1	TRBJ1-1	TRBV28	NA	TGTGCCAGTAAACGACAGGGCTTGAACACTGAAGCTTTCTTT	CASKRQGLNTEAFF
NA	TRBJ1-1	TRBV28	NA	TGTGCCAGCAGACCGGGACAGAACACTGAAGCTTTCTTT	CASRPGQNTEAFF
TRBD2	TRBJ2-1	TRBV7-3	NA	TGTGCCAGCAGCTTTGGACTAGCGTCCAATGAGCAGTTCTTC	CASSFGLASNEQFF
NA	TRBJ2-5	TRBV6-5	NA	TGTGCCAGCATCTTGGGCGGAGCCCAAGAGACCCAGTACTTC	CASILGGAQETQYF
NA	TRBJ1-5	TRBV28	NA	TGTGCCAGCAGTTTAAAGGCTCTGGGTCAGCCCCAGCATTTT	CASSLKALGQPQHF
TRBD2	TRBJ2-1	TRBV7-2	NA	TGTGCCAGCAGCTTAGCGGGGACTATTCAAGGCAATGAGCAGTTCTTC	CASSLAGTIQGNEQFF
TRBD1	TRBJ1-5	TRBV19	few	TGTGCCAGTAGTCCACCTTACAGGGGAGGCAATCAGCCCCAGCATTTT	CASSPPYRGGNQPQHF
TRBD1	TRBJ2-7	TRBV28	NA	TGTGCCAGCAGTCCAACCGGACAGGCCCCCTACGAGCAGTACTTC	CASSPTGQAPYEQYF
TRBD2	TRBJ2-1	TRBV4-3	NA	TGCGCCAGCAGCCAAGATCCGGCGGGAGCAATTCTCAATGAGCAGTTCTTC	CASSQDPAGAILNEQFF
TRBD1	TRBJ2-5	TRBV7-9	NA	TGTGCCTCAAGGACAGGGGGAGAGACCCAGTACTTC	CASRTGGETQYF
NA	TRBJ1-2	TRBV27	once	TGTGCCAGCAGTTCGACGTTATACACCTTC	CASSSTLYTF
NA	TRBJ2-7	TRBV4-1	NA	TGCGCCAGCAGCCAAGGTTTAGGAGGCGAGCAGTACTTC	CASSQGLGGEQYF
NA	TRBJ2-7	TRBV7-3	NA	TGTGCCAGCAGCTTACGGGGGGCGCAAGGGTCCTACGAGCAGTACTTC	CASSLRGAQGSYEQYF
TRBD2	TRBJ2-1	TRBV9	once	TGTGCCAGCAGCGTGTTAGCGGGGGGGAGCTCCTACAATGAGCAGTTCTTC	CASSVLAGGSSYNEQFF
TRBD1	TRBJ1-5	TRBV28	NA	TGTGCCAGCAGTTCTTGGACAGGGACGGGCAATCAGCCCCAGCATTTT	CASSSWTGTGNQPQHF
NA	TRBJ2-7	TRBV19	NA	TGTGCCAGTAGCTACTCTTTGGTGAGGGAGCAGTACTTC	CASSYSLVREQYF
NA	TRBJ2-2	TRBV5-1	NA	TGCGCCAGCAGATACGATATCGAGGGGGAGCTGTTTTTT	CASRYDIEGELFF
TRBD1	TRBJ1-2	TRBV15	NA	TGTGCCACCAGCAGCGGAACCGGGACAGGGTACGGCTACACCTTC	CATSSGTGTGYGYTF
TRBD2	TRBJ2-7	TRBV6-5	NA	TGTGCCAGCAAAAGTAGCGGGACCCACGAGCAGTACTTC	CASKSSGTHEQYF
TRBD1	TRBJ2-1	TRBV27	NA	TGTGCCAGCAGTTCCGGGACAGGTGGCTACAATGAGCAGTTCTTC	CASSSGTGGYNEQFF
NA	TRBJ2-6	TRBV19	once	TGTGCCAGCCTCAGAGGGTTGGGGGACTCTGGGGCCAACGTCCTGACTTTC	CASLRGLGDSGANVLTF
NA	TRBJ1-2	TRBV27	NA	TGTGCCACCTCAACAGGCAGAAACTATGGCTACACCTTC	CATSTGRNYGYTF
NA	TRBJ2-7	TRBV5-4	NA	TGTGCCAGCTTCCCCGAGGGCTGGCCCTCCTACGAGCAGTACTTC	CASFPEGWPSYEQYF
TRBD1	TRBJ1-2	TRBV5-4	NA	TGTGCCAGCAGCTTGGTGGGACAGGGGTATGGCTACACCTTC	CASSLVGQGYGYTF
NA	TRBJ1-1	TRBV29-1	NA	TGCAGCGTTGTGGAAACTATCTATGAAGCTTTCTTT	CSVVETIYEAFF
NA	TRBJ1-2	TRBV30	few	TGTGCCTGGAGTCCTACTAACTATGGCTACACCTTC	CAWSPTNYGYTF
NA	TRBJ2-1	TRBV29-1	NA	TGCAGCACCAGACCCACCTACAATGAGCAGTTCTTC	CSTRPTYNEQFF
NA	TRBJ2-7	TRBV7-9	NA	TGTGCCAGCAGTCAATCAGGATGGGCGGAGTACTTC	CASSQSGWAEYF
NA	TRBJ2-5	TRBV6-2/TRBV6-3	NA	TGTGCCAGCAGTTACCGGTGGAAAGATGGAGAGACCCAGTACTTC	CASSYRWKDGETQYF
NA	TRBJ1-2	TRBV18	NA	TGTGCCAGCTCACCGATACAGGGATTCCGGGGCTACACCTTC	CASSPIQGFRGYTF